These 25 T cell receptor beta chains originate from one sample sequenced in a study of blood T cell repertoires in COVID-19. The protocol was immunoSEQ multiplex PCR, while the TCRdb copy is restricted to in-frame clones and leaves out a portion. The table includes roughly 150,000 clones, over 70% detected once. Sequenced sample: PBMCs or T cells enriched from blood (not recorded which). These receptors were obtained from a woman in her fifties or sixties who had recovered from COVID-19.

V gene TRBV2 combines with J gene TRBJ1-5; D is perhaps TRBD1 (6 bases). The CDR3 has 14 residues. Germline CDR1 is SNHLY and CDR2 is FYNNEI. Trimming removed 7 bases at V and 1 base at J, with 11 bases between. The CDR3, as DNA: TGTGCCAGCAACCTACAGGGAAGCAATCAGCCCCAGCATTTT. This codes for CASNLQGSNQPQHF.

The rearrangement links TRBV5-8 to TRBJ1-2; TRBD1 aligns across 7 bases. The CDR3 runs to 15 residues. Trimming removed 4 bases from V and 4 bases from J; junction bases left unmatched: 10. Germline assignment: CDR1 SGHTS and CDR2 YDEGEE. CDR3: CASSGRRGFLYGYTF. The CDR3 DNA reads TGTGCCAGCAGCGGACGCAGGGGGTTTCTCTATGGCTACACCTTC.

In its sample, this clone was seen many times. An end of the junction does not agree with germline; a read error may underlie this. The rearrangement links TRBV6-5 to TRBJ2-1; a weak D match, TRBD2 (7 bases). Germline CDR1 and CDR2: MNHEY and SVGAGI. This CDR3 is built from 12 residues. The CDR3, as DNA: TGTGCCAGCAGTCGAGGGGGGGCCCCCTATCTCTTC. Amino acid sequence: CASSRGGAPYLF.

The rearrangement joins TRBV2 to TRBJ2-6, with D perhaps matching TRBD1 (5 bases). V gave up 8 bases and J gave up 3 bases, with 11 bases separating them. The CDR3 runs 14 residues. CDR1 and CDR2 (germline): SNHLY, FYNNEI. In DNA, the CDR3 is TGTGCCAGCGGGTCAGGGTTTGGGGCCAACGTCCTGACTTTC. Amino acids: CASGSGFGANVLTF.

The rearrangement links TRBV19 to TRBJ1-3; D not resolved. CDR3 length: 14 residues. Per germline, CDR1 LNHDA and CDR2 SQIVND (reference sequence). V was shortened by 6 bases and J by 2 bases, with 11 bases between the two germline ends. CDR3 sequence: CASSTAGTGNTIYF. DNA of the CDR3: TGTGCCAGTAGCACAGCAGGTACTGGAAACACCATATATTTT.

Notes on this clone: A read error may produce the germline difference seen at one junction end. The CDR3 coding sequence is TGTGCCAGCAGGGAAGGGACTTACCCTAGCACAGATACGCAGTATTTT. Translation gives CASREGTYPSTDTQYF. The V and J genes are TRBV6-1 and TRBJ2-3, with TRBD2 as a possible D gene (6 bases). Germline CDR1 and CDR2: MNHNS and SASEGT. CDR3 length: 16 residues.

The chain uses TRBV6-6 and TRBJ1-4; D remains unclear. Trimming pared 2 bases from V and 7 bases from J, leaving 5 bases between. The germline CDR1 and CDR2 sequences are MNHNY and SVGAGI (reference sequence). This CDR3 region has 12 residues. CDR3 in amino acids: CASSYGREKLFF. The CDR3 DNA is TGTGCCAGCAGTTACGGGCGTGAAAAACTGTTTTTT.

V and J are TRBV5-1 and TRBJ2-3; 8 nucleotides agree with TRBD2. J gave up 5 bases and V 10 bases, and 9 bases lay outside the gene matches. CDR3 length: 13 residues. Looked up from germline, CDR1 is SGHRS and CDR2 is YFSETQ. The CDR3 nucleotides are TGCGCCGGAGGAGCGGGGGATGGAGATACGCAGTATTTT. It codes for CAGGAGDGDTQYF. Complete variable domain (other parts from reference TRBV5-1 and TRBJ2-3): KAGVTQTPRYLIKTRGQQVTLSCSPISGHRSVSWYQQTPGQGLQFLFEYFSETQRNKGNFPGRFSGRQFSNSRSEMNVSTLELGDSALYLCAGGAGDGDTQYFGPGTRLTVL.

This clone was seen a single time. The V and J genes are TRBV5-1 and TRBJ2-3; unclear D gene. The germline gives CDR1 SGHRS, CDR2 YFSETQ. The V end lost 3 bases, the J end lost 2 bases, and 4 bases lay between the germline ends. The CDR3 extends over 12 amino acids. This CDR3 reads CASSSSTDTQYF. For the CDR3, the DNA is TGCGCCAGCAGCTCATCCACAGATACGCAGTATTTT. The full variable domain, rest sourced from reference TRBV5-1 and TRBJ2-3, is KAGVTQTPRYLIKTRGQQVTLSCSPISGHRSVSWYQQTPGQGLQFLFEYFSETQRNKGNFPGRFSGRQFSNSRSEMNVSTLELGDSALYLCASSSSTDTQYFGPGTRLTVL.

This sequence joins TRBV28 and TRBJ2-1; TRBD2 matches at 14 bases. Unmatched junction bases numbered 3, after V lost 4 bases and J lost 4 bases. Per germline, CDR1 MDHEN and CDR2 SYDVKM. The CDR3 runs to 16 residues. The CDR3 sequence is CASSSGTSGGYNEQFF. In nucleotides, the CDR3 is TGTGCCAGCAGTTCCGGGACTAGCGGGGGTTACAATGAGCAGTTCTTC.

The V call is TRBV29-1, the J call TRBJ2-7; TRBD2 aligns across 7 bases. There are 15 residues in the CDR3. Germline-derived CDR1 and CDR2 are SQVTM and ANQGSEA. Trimming removed 1 base from V and 8 bases from J; junction bases left unmatched: 14. CDR3 nucleotide sequence: TGCAGCGTTGAAGCGGGGGGAAACTATCTTGGGCAGCAGTACTTC. Translated: CSVEAGGNYLGQQYF.

The chain joins TRBV7-3 to TRBJ1-4; the match to TRBD1 covers 7 bases. The V and J ends lost 0 bases and 4 bases, in that order; junction bases with no gene match: 2. In germline, CDR1 is SGHTA, CDR2 FQGTGA. This CDR3 is 15 amino acids long. CDR3 sequence (DNA): TGTGCCAGCAGCTTAACAGGGGGCGGTAATGAAAAACTGTTTTTT. Protein product: CASSLTGGGNEKLFF. The entire variable domain, with the rest obtained from reference TRBV7-3 and TRBJ1-4, is as follows: GAGVSQTPSNKVTEKGKYVELRCDPISGHTALYWYRQSLGQGPEFLIYFQGTGAADDSGLPNDRFFAVRPEGSVSTLKIQRTERGDSAVYLCASSLTGGGNEKLFFGSGTQLSVL.

The chain joins TRBV11-2 to TRBJ2-5, with 10 bases fitting TRBD2. Per the germline V gene, CDR1 is SGHAT and CDR2 is FQNNGV. The CDR3 runs to 16 residues. The V segment lost 5 bases and the J segment 2 bases; nucleotides outside the gene matches: 8. CDR3 protein: CASSLLLAGKQETQYF. As DNA, the CDR3 is TGTGCCAGCAGCCTTTTACTAGCGGGAAAGCAAGAGACCCAGTACTTC.

The chain links TRBV6-2 or TRBV6-3 to TRBJ2-7; 8 bases align to TRBD1. With V trimmed by 4 bases and J by 2 bases, 7 bases remained unmatched. Germline-derived CDR1 and CDR2 are MNHEY and SVGEGT. The CDR3 consists of 15 residues. CDR3 residues: CASSWDRRLTYEQYF. CDR3 nucleotide sequence: TGTGCCAGCAGTTGGGACAGGCGGCTAACCTACGAGCAGTACTTC.

The chain has TRBV27 and TRBJ1-3; D call uncertain. This CDR3 has 14 residues. Trimming took off 6 bases at V and 2 bases at J, with 11 bases between the two ends. Germline V CDR1 and CDR2: MNHEY, SMNVEV (reference sequence). The CDR3 protein is CASRRRAAGNTIYF. The CDR3, as DNA: TGTGCCAGCAGAAGGCGGGCAGCTGGAAACACCATATATTTT.

This clone came up once. This CDR3 is CASSVSPAGYNGYTF. CDR3 sequence (DNA): TGTGCCAGCAGCGTATCACCGGCAGGGTATAATGGCTACACCTTC. This rearrangement joins TRBV9 to TRBJ1-2; a possible D gene is TRBD1 (5 bases). V was trimmed by 1 base and J by 6 bases, leaving 16 bases between them. The CDR3 has 15 amino acids. Germline CDR1 and CDR2: SGDLS and YYNGEE.

The chain is built from TRBV7-2 and TRBJ2-7, with 7 nucleotides matching TRBD1. The CDR3 length is 13 residues. J was trimmed by 2 bases and V by 5 bases; bases with no gene match: 3. Germline CDR1 and CDR2: SGHTA and FQGNSA. CDR3 sequence reads: CASSRQGPYEQYF. The CDR3 DNA reads TGTGCCAGCAGCCGACAGGGACCCTACGAGCAGTACTTC.

About this clone: The junction does not match germline at one end; this may be a read error. This chain links TRBV3-1 (or the pseudogene TRBV3-2) with TRBJ1-1, with a weak D call TRBD1 (6 bases). Looked up from germline, CDR1 is LGHDT and CDR2 is YNNKEL (reference sequence). The CDR3 spans 12 residues. The CDR3: CASSQAQGSAIF. The CDR3 DNA reads TGTGCCAGCAGCCAAGCACAGGGCTCTGCGATCTTT.

The chain uses TRBV6-5 and TRBJ2-3, with 9 bases lining up with TRBD1. J lost 3 bases, V lost 10 bases, and 11 bases had no gene match. This CDR3 has 15 residues. Germline V gene lookup returns CDR1 MNHEY and CDR2 SVGAGI. The CDR3: CATQRGTGRTDTQYF. The CDR3 DNA sequence: TGTGCCACCCAACGTGGGACAGGGAGAACAGATACGCAGTATTTT.

J is TRBJ1-2 and V is TRBV9; D gene ambiguous. Germline CDR1 and CDR2: SGDLS and YYNGEE. The CDR3 sequence is 13 residues long. The V and J ends lost 0 bases and 11 bases respectively, with 14 bases between them. Here the CDR3 DNA reads TGTGCCAGCAGCGTAGCTTTTCCGGAGCAATACACCTTC. Translating gives CASSVAFPEQYTF. Filled out from reference TRBV9 and TRBJ1-2, the complete variable domain reads DSGVTQTPKHLITATGQRVTLRCSPRSGDLSVYWYQQSLDQGLQFLIQYYNGEERAKGNILERFSAQQFPDLHSELNLSSLELGDSALYFCASSVAFPEQYTFGSGTRLTVV.

V and J are TRBV2 and TRBJ1-5; no clear D. This CDR3 has 18 amino acids. CDR1 is SNHLY, CDR2 FYNNEI, per germline. V dropped 2 bases and J dropped 0 bases, with 17 bases sitting between them. DNA for the CDR3: TGTGCCAGCAGTGAAAGCCCCACTAACCGTCTTAGCAATCAGCCCCAGCATTTT. This encodes CASSESPTNRLSNQPQHF. The full variable domain, its missing parts supplied by reference TRBV2 and TRBJ1-5, is EPEVTQTPSHQVTQMGQEVILRCVPISNHLYFYWYRQILGQKVEFLVSFYNNEISEKSEIFDDQFSVERPDGSNFTLKIRSTKLEDSAMYFCASSESPTNRLSNQPQHFGDGTRLSIL.

This chain joins TRBV7-2 and TRBJ1-5; TRBD1 agrees at 7 bases. The CDR3 totals 14 residues. Per germline, CDR1 SGHTA and CDR2 FQGNSA. The V gene end was trimmed by 5 bases and the J gene end by 11 bases; junction bases not matched to a gene: 12. CDR3 bases: TGTGCCAGCAGCCCAGGGGGAGGCCTAATAGCCCAGCATTTT. Protein product: CASSPGGGLIAQHF.

The gene calls are TRBV19 and TRBJ1-1; TRBD1 might be the D (5 bases). V was cut by 6 bases and J by 2 bases, with 16 bases left in between. This CDR3 region has 15 residues. Germline V gene sequence: CDR1 LNHDA, CDR2 SQIVND (reference sequence). In nucleotides, the CDR3 is TGTGCCAGTAGGGAGAAGACAGCGGGTAACACTGAAGCTTTCTTT. It yields the protein CASREKTAGNTEAFF.

The V gene is TRBV11-2, the J gene TRBJ2-5; D is uncertain. The V end was cut by 6 bases, the J end by 5 bases, with 19 bases between. Germline CDR1 reads SGHAT; CDR2 reads FQNNGV. The CDR3 extends over 15 amino acids. CDR3 amino acids: CASSSRRRIGETQYF. As DNA, the CDR3 is TGTGCCAGCAGTTCCCGTCGGCGGATCGGGGAGACCCAGTACTTC.

This sequence joins TRBV18 and TRBJ2-4; TRBD2 agrees at 7 bases. With 5 bases clipped from V and 0 bases from J, the junction kept 10 bases outside the gene matches. Germline values: CDR1 KGHSH, CDR2 LQKENI. This CDR3 comprises 17 residues. CDR3 loop: CASSDTSGGAAKNIQYF. The DNA for the CDR3 is TGTGCCAGCTCAGATACCTCGGGAGGAGCAGCCAAAAACATTCAGTACTTC.